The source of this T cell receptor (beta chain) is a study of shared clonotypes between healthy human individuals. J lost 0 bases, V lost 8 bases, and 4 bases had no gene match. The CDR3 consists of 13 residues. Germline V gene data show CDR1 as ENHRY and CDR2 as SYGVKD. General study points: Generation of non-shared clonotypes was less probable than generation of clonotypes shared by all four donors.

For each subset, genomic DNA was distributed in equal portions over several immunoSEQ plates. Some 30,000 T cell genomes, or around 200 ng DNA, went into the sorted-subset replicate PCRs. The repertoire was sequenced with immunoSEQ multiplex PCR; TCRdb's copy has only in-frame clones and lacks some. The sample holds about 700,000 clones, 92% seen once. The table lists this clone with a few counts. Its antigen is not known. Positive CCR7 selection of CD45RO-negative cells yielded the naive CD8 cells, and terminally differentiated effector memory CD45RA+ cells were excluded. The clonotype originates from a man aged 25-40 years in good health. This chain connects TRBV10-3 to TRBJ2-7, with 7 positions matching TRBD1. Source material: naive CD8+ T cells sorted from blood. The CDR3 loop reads CAIGDSFSYEQYF. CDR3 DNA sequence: TGTGCCATCGGGGACAGTTTCTCCTACGAGCAGTACTTC.